This T cell receptor (beta chain) was obtained from a study of spatial heterogeneity in lung cancer. This clonotype was recorded many times. Its matching antigen is unknown. TCRdb reprocessed the 5' RACE reads via MiXCR and lists one record per CDR3 protein. The table includes under 11,000 distinct CDR3 sequences, about 3.8% detected once. Whole-study results and caveats: Compared with follow-up, resection was when ubiquitous expanded tumor TCRs appeared in blood more.

Germline CDR1 DFQATT, CDR2 SNEGSKA (reference sequence). V was cut by 0 bases and J by 0 bases, with 12 bases left in between. This CDR3 is 15 amino acids long. Noted time point: sample taken at primary tumor resection. The donors, approximately 66 patients with untreated early-stage non-small cell lung cancer, provided the samples. Unsorted whole RNA samples from tumor, nontumor lung or frozen PBMC were sequenced. Sequencing was performed on PBMCs, taken at surgery. The clonotype was recovered from a female donor with early-stage non-small cell lung cancer. The chain uses TRBV20-1 and TRBJ2-7; possibly TRBD1 for D (6 bases). CDR3 protein: CSARDVQGASYEQYF. In DNA, the CDR3 is TGCAGTGCTAGAGATGTACAGGGCGCCTCCTACGAGCAGTACTTC.